A selection of T cell receptor beta chains follows, all from one sample in a study of cytomegalovirus exposure and HLA in healthy donors. Using immunoSEQ multiplex PCR, the repertoire was profiled, and TCRdb retains in-frame clones only, with some absent. The table lists around 160,000 clones, around 70% of them singletons. The sample was PBMCs. The receptors stem from a man aged 18 to 35 in good health and CMV-seropositive. Both conserved end residues are part of each CDR3. Each record gives: V gene, clone size, D gene, J gene, CDR3 protein, CDR3 DNA. D genes are given only for firm matches. A clone size is listed for some rows: how often the clone was seen (once, few, many), or a class if it is expanded.

TRBV30,few,TRBD1,TRBJ1-2,CAWSPTTGKWYGYTF,TGTGCCTGGAGTCCGACGACAGGGAAGTGGTATGGCTACACCTTC
TRBV6-1,NA,TRBD1,TRBJ1-2,CASSEQGQGDYGYTF,TGTGCCAGCAGTGAACAAGGACAGGGTGACTATGGCTACACCTTC
TRBV7-8,NA,TRBD2,TRBJ2-2,CASAPGGAAGELFF,TGTGCCAGCGCCCCGGGGGGGGCCGCCGGGGAGCTGTTTTTT
TRBV6-1,NA,NA,TRBJ1-5,CASSDRQYSNQPQHF,TGTGCCAGCAGTGATCGACAGTATAGCAATCAGCCCCAGCATTTT
TRBV4-1,NA,NA,TRBJ2-5,CASSLQAAGEGGGETQYF,TGCGCCAGCAGCCTACAGGCGGCCGGGGAGGGGGGTGGAGAGACCCAGTACTTC
TRBV6-5,NA,NA,TRBJ1-4,CASRGTGTTNEKLFF,TGTGCCAGCAGAGGCACAGGGACAACTAATGAAAAACTGTTTTTT
TRBV19,NA,NA,TRBJ1-1,CASSTPGGGKNTEAFF,TGTGCCAGTAGTACCCCGGGAGGAGGGAAGAACACTGAAGCTTTCTTT
TRBV11-2,NA,TRBD1,TRBJ2-5,CASTIETGGPRETQYF,TGTGCCAGCACCATTGAGACAGGGGGTCCGCGAGAGACCCAGTACTTC
TRBV9,once,NA,TRBJ2-2,CASSVGGGARAGELFF,TGTGCCAGCAGCGTAGGAGGAGGGGCGCGTGCCGGGGAGCTGTTTTTT
TRBV9,NA,NA,TRBJ1-2,CASSEGYGYTF,TGTGCCAGCAGCGAGGGGTATGGCTACACCTTC
TRBV5-4,few,TRBD1,TRBJ2-1,CASSIGQGAHNEQFF,TGTGCCAGCAGCATTGGACAGGGAGCTCACAATGAGCAGTTCTTC
TRBV6-1,NA,TRBD1,TRBJ1-5,CASSEWTGGNQPQHF,TGTGCCAGCAGTGAGTGGACAGGGGGCAATCAGCCCCAGCATTTT
TRBV6-6,once,TRBD2,TRBJ2-1,CASSGEGQFF,TGTGCCAGCAGTGGGGAGGGTCAGTTCTTC
TRBV6-6,few,NA,TRBJ2-5,CASSYGQKETQYF,TGTGCCAGCAGTTACGGACAGAAAGAGACCCAGTACTTC
TRBV18,NA,TRBD1,TRBJ1-1,CASSDPGQTEAFF,TGTGCCAGCTCAGATCCGGGACAGACTGAAGCTTTCTTT
TRBV27,few,NA,TRBJ2-1,CASKRRGDSYNEQFF,TGTGCCAGCAAGAGGCGGGGCGACTCCTACAATGAGCAGTTCTTC
TRBV5-6,NA,NA,TRBJ1-1,CASSTRQDLNTEAFF,TGTGCCAGCAGCACCCGACAGGACTTGAACACTGAAGCTTTCTTT
TRBV19,NA,NA,TRBJ2-2,CASKNRANTGELFF,TGTGCCAGTAAAAACAGGGCCAACACCGGGGAGCTGTTTTTT
TRBV7-9,NA,NA,TRBJ1-1,CASSLGTQIRTEAFF,TGTGCCAGCAGCTTGGGGACACAGATTAGGACTGAAGCTTTCTTT
TRBV5-1,NA,NA,TRBJ2-3,CASSFRGAHTDTQYF,TGCGCCAGCAGCTTCCGGGGGGCTCACACAGATACGCAGTATTTT
TRBV7-9,NA,NA,TRBJ1-2,CASSSPLPRDNYGYTF,TGTGCCAGCAGCTCTCCACTACCCAGGGATAACTATGGCTACACCTTC
TRBV19,NA,TRBD2,TRBJ2-3,CASRPTSPAMGQYF,TGTGCCAGTAGGCCGACTAGCCCCGCAATGGGGCAGTATTTT
TRBV6-1,NA,TRBD2,TRBJ2-3,CASSDRLAPTRDTQYF,TGTGCCAGCAGTGACAGACTAGCCCCAACCCGGGATACGCAGTATTTT
TRBV2,NA,NA,TRBJ1-1,CASTRGSNTEAFF,TGTGCCAGCACCAGGGGTTCGAACACTGAAGCTTTCTTT
TRBV7-2,NA,TRBD1,TRBJ1-2,CASSPPTGYGYGYTF,TGTGCCAGCAGCCCCCCGACAGGGTATGGGTATGGCTACACCTTC
TRBV30,NA,NA,TRBJ1-1,CAWSASGPEAFF,TGTGCCTGGAGTGCATCAGGGCCAGAAGCTTTCTTT
TRBV30,NA,TRBD2,TRBJ2-5,CAWSPGLAGETQYF,TGTGCCTGGAGTCCCGGACTAGCGGGCGAGACCCAGTACTTC
TRBV30,NA,NA,TRBJ1-2,CAWSPGVHGYTF,TGTGCCTGGAGTCCAGGGGTTCATGGCTACACCTTC
TRBV15,NA,TRBD1,TRBJ1-2,CATSINRGGGYGYTF,TGTGCCACCAGCATCAACAGGGGGGGAGGCTATGGCTACACCTTC
TRBV2,NA,NA,TRBJ2-5,CASSERARETQYF,TGTGCCAGCAGTGAAAGAGCACGAGAGACCCAGTACTTC
TRBV5-1,NA,NA,TRBJ2-1,CASSLAPGQSSYNEQFF,TGCGCCAGCAGCTTGGCCCCGGGACAAAGCTCCTACAATGAGCAGTTCTTC
TRBV6-5,NA,NA,TRBJ1-1,CASRDWDTEAFF,TGTGCCAGCAGAGACTGGGACACTGAAGCTTTCTTT
TRBV19,NA,TRBD1,TRBJ1-5,CASSIVGTALEGQPQHF,TGTGCCAGTAGTATAGTGGGGACAGCCCTAGAGGGTCAGCCCCAGCATTTT
TRBV2,NA,NA,TRBJ2-1,CASSGQRGSYNEQFF,TGTGCCAGCAGTGGGCAAAGGGGTTCCTACAATGAGCAGTTCTTC
TRBV9,few,NA,TRBJ1-1,CASSAPLTENTEAFF,TGTGCCAGCAGCGCCCCCCTGACAGAGAACACTGAAGCTTTCTTT
TRBV5-1,NA,TRBD2,TRBJ2-1,CASSLSTSGSHQTTNEQFF,TGCGCCAGCAGCTTGTCGACTAGCGGGAGCCATCAGACGACAAATGAGCAGTTCTTC
TRBV2,NA,TRBD1,TRBJ2-5,CASRFGQGGTQYF,TGTGCCAGCAGATTCGGACAGGGCGGGACCCAGTACTTC
TRBV7-3,NA,NA,TRBJ1-1,CASSLSLSVNTEAFF,TGTGCCAGCAGCTTATCGTTGTCGGTGAACACTGAAGCTTTCTTT
TRBV30,once,NA,TRBJ1-2,CAWSVGGDGYTF,TGTGCCTGGAGTGTGGGGGGGGATGGCTACACCTTC
TRBV6-5,NA,TRBD1,TRBJ1-2,CASGWGQGGYGYTF,TGTGCCAGTGGGTGGGGACAGGGAGGGTATGGCTACACCTTC
TRBV20-1,NA,NA,TRBJ2-3,CSSGHTDTQYF,TGCAGCTCTGGACACACAGATACGCAGTATTTT
TRBV12-5,NA,TRBD2,TRBJ2-3,CASGPGLAGGWGPDTQYF,TGTGCTAGTGGTCCCGGACTAGCGGGGGGTTGGGGGCCAGATACGCAGTATTTT
TRBV18,NA,NA,TRBJ2-1,CASLREYNEQFF,TGTGCCAGCTTAAGAGAGTACAATGAGCAGTTCTTC
TRBV28,NA,NA,TRBJ2-3,CASSLYRTVTDTQYF,TGTGCCAGCAGTTTATATCGTACGGTAACGGATACGCAGTATTTT
TRBV4-2,once,TRBD1,TRBJ2-1,CASTRGNEQFF,TGTGCCAGCACCAGGGGGAATGAGCAGTTCTTC
TRBV6-1,NA,TRBD1,TRBJ1-2,CASSLDRDYGYTF,TGTGCCAGCAGCCTGGACAGGGACTATGGCTACACCTTC
TRBV4-2,NA,NA,TRBJ1-2,CASSQDSPNGYTF,TGTGCCAGCAGCCAAGATTCCCCCAATGGCTACACCTTC
TRBV5-1,few,NA,TRBJ1-1,CASSYDGQPNTEAFF,TGCGCCAGCAGTTATGATGGACAGCCGAACACTGAAGCTTTCTTT